This T cell receptor beta chain stems from a study of blood T cell repertoires in COVID-19. Study as a whole: From the United States, Italy and Spain came samples of acute and convalescent COVID-19. T cells, B-cell-depleted T cells, or PBMCs provided the cDNA or gDNA that served as material.

This clone has more than one count but fewer than ten. Trimming took 0 bases from V and 0 from J, leaving 18 bases between them. The germline V gene encodes CDR1 MNHEY and CDR2 SVGEGT. This CDR3 spans 19 amino acids. How the authors handled the data: Researchers report that nucleated cell counts were estimated from reference gene primer amplification. Repertoires were generated with immunoSEQ multiplex PCR, while TCRdb's copy carries only in-frame clones and drops some. V, J and clone size are taken as reported in that table, and D and trimming were inferred from the DNA itself. The sample yields some 200,000 clones, around nine tenths seen once.

Source material: peripheral blood. The clonotype originates from a woman aged 18-35 years who had recovered from COVID-19. The V gene is TRBV6-2 or TRBV6-3, the J gene TRBJ1-5; D is perhaps TRBD1 (6 bases). The CDR3 spells CASSYSRTETAFSNQPQHF. CDR3 nucleotides: TGTGCCAGCAGTTACTCTAGGACAGAAACCGCTTTTAGCAATCAGCCCCAGCATTTT.